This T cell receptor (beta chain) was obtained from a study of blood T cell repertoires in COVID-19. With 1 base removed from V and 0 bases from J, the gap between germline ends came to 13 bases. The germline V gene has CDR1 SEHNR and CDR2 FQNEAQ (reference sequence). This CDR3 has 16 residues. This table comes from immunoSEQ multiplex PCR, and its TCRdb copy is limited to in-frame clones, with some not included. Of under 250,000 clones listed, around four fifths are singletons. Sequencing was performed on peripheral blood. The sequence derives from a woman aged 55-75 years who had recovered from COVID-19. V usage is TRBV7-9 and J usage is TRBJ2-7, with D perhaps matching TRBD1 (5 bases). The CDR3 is CASSLDRTLDSYEQYF. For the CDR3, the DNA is TGTGCCAGCAGCTTAGACAGGACGCTGGACTCCTACGAGCAGTACTTC.